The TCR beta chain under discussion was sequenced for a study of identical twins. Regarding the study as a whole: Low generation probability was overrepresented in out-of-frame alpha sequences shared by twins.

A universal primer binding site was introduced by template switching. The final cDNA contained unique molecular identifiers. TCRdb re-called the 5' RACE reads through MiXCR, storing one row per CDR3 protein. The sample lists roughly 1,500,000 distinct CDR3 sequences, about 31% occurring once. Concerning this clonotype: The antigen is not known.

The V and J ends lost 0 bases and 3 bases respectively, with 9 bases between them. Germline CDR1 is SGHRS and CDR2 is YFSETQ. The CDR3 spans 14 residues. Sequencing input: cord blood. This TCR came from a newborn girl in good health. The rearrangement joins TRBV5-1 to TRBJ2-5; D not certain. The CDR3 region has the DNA TGCGCCAGCAGCTTGGCTGCGGTAGAAGAGACCCAGTACTTC. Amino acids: CASSLAAVEETQYF.